This T cell receptor (beta chain) came from a study of CD8+CD57+ T cells in acquired aplastic anemia. Study context: The DNA of sorted CD4+ and CD8+ cells averaged 3.2 ug. Findings and caveats of the study: Around 27 was the count of CD8+ CDR3 sequences that patients shared with controls.

Trimming pared 2 bases from V and 2 bases from J, leaving 13 bases between. Germline loops: CDR1 MDHEN, CDR2 SYDVKM. This CDR3 has 15 residues. Genomic DNA constituted the template upon which TCR beta VDJ and CDR3 profiling was performed. TCRdb re-derived calls from the reads in MiXCR, one entry per CDR3 protein. This sample has about 130,000 distinct CDR3 sequences, with around 50% found just once. This clonotype was seen at least ten times. The antigen is unknown. The sample consisted of sorted CD4+, CD8+, or CD8+CD57+ T cells (not recorded which) from PBMCs. The sequence was obtained from a human donor in good health, serving as a control. V is TRBV28 and J is TRBJ2-7; maybe TRBD1 (6 bases). DNA of the CDR3: TGTGCCAGCAGTTTAGCCGTAACAGGGACCTACGAGCAGTACTTC. It yields the protein CASSLAVTGTYEQYF.